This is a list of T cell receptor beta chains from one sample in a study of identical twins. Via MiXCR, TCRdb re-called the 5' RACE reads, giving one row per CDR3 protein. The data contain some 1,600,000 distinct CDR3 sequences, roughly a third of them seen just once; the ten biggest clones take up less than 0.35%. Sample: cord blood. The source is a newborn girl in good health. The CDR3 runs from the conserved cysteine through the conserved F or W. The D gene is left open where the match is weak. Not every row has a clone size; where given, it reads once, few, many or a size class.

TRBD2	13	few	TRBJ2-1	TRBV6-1	CASSPGLAAEQFF	TGTGCCAGCAGCCCGGGACTAGCGGCTGAGCAGTTCTTC
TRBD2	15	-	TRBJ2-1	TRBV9	CASSITGTSADEQFF	TGTGCCAGCAGCATAACCGGGACTAGCGCGGATGAGCAGTTCTTC
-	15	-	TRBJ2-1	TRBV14	CASSLGLSTYNEQFF	TGTGCCAGCAGCCTCGGTCTTAGTACCTACAATGAGCAGTTCTTC
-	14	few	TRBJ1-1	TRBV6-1	CASSDRRGGTEAFF	TGTGCCAGCAGCGACCGGCGAGGGGGCACTGAAGCTTTCTTT
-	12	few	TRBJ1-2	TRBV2	CASRPEDGGYTF	TGTGCCAGCAGACCCGAGGACGGTGGCTACACCTTC
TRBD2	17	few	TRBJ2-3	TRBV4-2	CASSQDLFSGGTDTQYF	TGTGCCAGCAGCCAAGATCTATTTAGCGGGGGCACAGATACGCAGTATTTT
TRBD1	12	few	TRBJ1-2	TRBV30	CAWSGTGYGYTF	TGTGCCTGGAGTGGGACAGGCTATGGCTACACCTTC
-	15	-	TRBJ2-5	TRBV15	CATSRVGPSRETQYF	TGTGCCACCAGCAGAGTGGGGCCATCCAGGGAGACCCAGTACTTC
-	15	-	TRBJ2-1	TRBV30	CAWSVQGGSYNEQFF	TGTGCCTGGAGTGTACAGGGAGGGTCCTACAATGAGCAGTTCTTC
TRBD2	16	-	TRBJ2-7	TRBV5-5	CARLIEPGLAGYEQYF	TGTGCCAGACTCATTGAACCGGGACTAGCAGGTTACGAGCAGTACTTC
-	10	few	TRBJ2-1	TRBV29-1	CSVVEDEQFF	TGCAGCGTTGTGGAGGATGAGCAGTTCTTC
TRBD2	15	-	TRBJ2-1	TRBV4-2	CASSQDPAGTSTQFF	TGTGCCAGCAGCCAAGATCCCGCCGGGACTAGCACGCAGTTCTTC
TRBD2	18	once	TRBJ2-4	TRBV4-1	CASSQGLAGILAKNIQYF	TGCGCCAGCAGTCAAGGACTAGCGGGGATACTAGCCAAAAACATTCAGTACTTC
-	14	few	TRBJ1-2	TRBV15	CATSRDTGNYGYTF	TGTGCCACCAGCAGAGATACAGGGAACTATGGCTACACCTTC
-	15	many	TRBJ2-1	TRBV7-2	CASSLRTDSYNEQFF	TGTGCCAGCAGCTTGAGGACTGACTCCTACAATGAGCAGTTCTTC
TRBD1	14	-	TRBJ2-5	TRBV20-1	CSADSETGGETQYF	TGCAGTGCTGACAGTGAGACAGGGGGAGAGACCCAGTACTTC
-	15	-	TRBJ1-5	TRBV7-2	CASSLGGGLNQPQHF	TGTGCCAGCAGCTTAGGCGGGGGCCTCAATCAGCCCCAGCATTTT
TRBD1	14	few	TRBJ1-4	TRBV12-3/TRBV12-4	CASSLDRADEKLFF	TGTGCCAGCAGCCTGGACAGGGCCGATGAAAAACTGTTTTTT
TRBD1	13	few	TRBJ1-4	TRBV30	CAWSQGVAEKLFF	TGTGCCTGGAGCCAGGGGGTGGCTGAAAAACTGTTTTTT
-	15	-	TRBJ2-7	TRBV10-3	CAIRGATTGDNEQYF	TGTGCCATCAGGGGGGCCACAACGGGAGACAATGAGCAGTACTTC
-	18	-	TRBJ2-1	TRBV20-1	CSARGVVGGYLHYNEQFF	TGCAGTGCTAGAGGAGTCGTCGGGGGCTACCTCCACTACAATGAGCAGTTCTTC
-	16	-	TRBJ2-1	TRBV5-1	CASSLGERSSYNEQFF	TGCGCCAGCAGCTTAGGGGAGCGGAGCTCCTACAATGAGCAGTTCTTC
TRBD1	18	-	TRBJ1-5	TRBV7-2	CASSLTGGVYHSNQPQHF	TGTGCCAGCAGCTTAACAGGGGGCGTTTATCATAGCAATCAGCCCCAGCATTTT
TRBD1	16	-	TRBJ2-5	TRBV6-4	CASSAHGGTGQETQYF	TGTGCCAGCAGTGCCCACGGAGGGACAGGCCAAGAGACCCAGTACTTC
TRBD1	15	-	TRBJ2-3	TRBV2	CASVQRTGLTDTQYF	TGTGCCAGCGTTCAACGGACAGGGTTGACAGATACGCAGTATTTT
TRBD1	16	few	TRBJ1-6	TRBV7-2	CASSLARQGNNSPLHF	TGTGCCAGCAGCTTAGCCCGACAGGGTAATAATTCACCCCTCCACTTT
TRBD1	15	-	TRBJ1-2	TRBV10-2	CASSGGTAQHYGYTF	TGCGCCAGCAGTGGGGGGACAGCACAACACTATGGCTACACCTTC
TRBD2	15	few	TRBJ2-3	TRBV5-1	CASSLVGLAADTQYF	TGCGCCAGCAGCTTGGTGGGACTAGCAGCAGATACGCAGTATTTT
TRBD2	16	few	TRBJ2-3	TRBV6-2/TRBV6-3	CASSLSAGRFEDTQYF	TGTGCCAGCAGCCTCTCAGCGGGAAGGTTTGAAGATACGCAGTATTTT
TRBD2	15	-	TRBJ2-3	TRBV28	CASSFLAGGVDTQYF	TGTGCCAGCAGTTTCTTAGCGGGAGGAGTAGATACGCAGTATTTT
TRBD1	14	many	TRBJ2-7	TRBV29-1	CSVEDDRGEYEQYF	TGCAGCGTTGAAGATGACAGGGGAGAGTACGAGCAGTACTTC
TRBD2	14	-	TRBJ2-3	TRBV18	CASSPKRDTDTQYF	TGTGCCAGCTCACCTAAGCGGGACACAGATACGCAGTATTTT
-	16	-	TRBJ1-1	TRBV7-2	CASSLMPRGVATEAFF	TGTGCCAGCAGCTTAATGCCTAGGGGGGTAGCCACTGAAGCTTTCTTT
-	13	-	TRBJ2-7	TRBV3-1	CASSRPSSYEQYF	TGTGCCAGCAGCCGACCTAGCTCCTACGAGCAGTACTTC
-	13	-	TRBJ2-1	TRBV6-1	CASEGGSYNEQFF	TGTGCCAGCGAAGGGGGATCCTACAATGAGCAGTTCTTC
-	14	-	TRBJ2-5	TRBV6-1	CATTFGTFGQEQYF	TGTGCCACTACCTTCGGGACATTTGGCCAAGAGCAGTACTTC
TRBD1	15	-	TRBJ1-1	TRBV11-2	CASSIVTGGNTEAFF	TGTGCCAGCAGCATAGTGACAGGGGGGAACACTGAAGCTTTCTTT
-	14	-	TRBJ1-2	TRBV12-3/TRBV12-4	CASSSKAFSYGYTF	TGTGCCAGCAGTTCCAAGGCCTTTTCCTATGGCTACACCTTC
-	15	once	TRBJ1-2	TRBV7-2	CASSLRTSGSYGYTF	TGTGCCAGCAGCTTACGGACTAGCGGGAGCTATGGCTACACCTTC
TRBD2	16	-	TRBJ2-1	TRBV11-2	CASSHKSGRGDNEQFF	TGTGCCAGCAGCCATAAGAGCGGGAGGGGGGACAATGAGCAGTTCTTC
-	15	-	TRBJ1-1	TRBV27	CASRALRRGGTEAFF	TGTGCCAGCAGGGCCCTTCGCAGGGGTGGAACTGAAGCTTTCTTT
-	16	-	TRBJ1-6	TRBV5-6	CASSGRRSSYNSPLHF	TGTGCCAGCAGCGGCCGAAGGAGCTCCTATAATTCACCCCTCCACTTT
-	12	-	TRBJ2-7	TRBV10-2	CTSSGPIYEQYF	TGCACCAGCAGTGGGCCAATCTACGAGCAGTACTTC
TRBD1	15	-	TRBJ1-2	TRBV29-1	CSAPQDRENNYGYTF	TGCAGCGCCCCACAGGACAGGGAGAATAACTATGGCTACACCTTC
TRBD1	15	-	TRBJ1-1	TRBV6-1	CASSEAGTGGTEAFF	TGTGCCAGCAGTGAAGCTGGGACAGGGGGCACTGAAGCTTTCTTT
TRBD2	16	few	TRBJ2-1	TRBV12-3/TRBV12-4	CASSLDRPSLAGQQFF	TGTGCCAGCAGTTTAGACCGCCCCTCCTTAGCGGGCCAGCAGTTCTTC
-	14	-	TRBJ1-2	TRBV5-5	CASSLVDKYYGYTF	TGTGCCAGCAGCTTGGTTGACAAGTACTATGGCTACACCTTC
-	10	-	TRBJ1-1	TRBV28	CASSRSQAFF	TGTGCCAGCAGTCGGTCGCAAGCTTTCTTT
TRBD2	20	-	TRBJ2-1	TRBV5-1	CASSQSRLAGAYSSYNEQFF	TGCGCCAGCAGCCAAAGTCGGCTAGCGGGGGCCTATAGCTCCTACAATGAGCAGTTCTTC